The entry below describes one TCR beta chain. Many counts were recorded for this clonotype. Its antigen has not been determined. Base quality data are lacking; no much larger clone is found one base away. Library method: PCR. Data came from an Illumina HiSeq 2500. To normalize quantification of the TCRbeta repertoire, the TCR libraries were built with molecular barcoding that relied on unique molecular identifiers. TCRdb applied fastp at Q25 and MiXCR to the public reads, then kept only in-frame beta chains. Identical CDR3 proteins give one entry, which carries the most common genes and DNA. The sample table contains hundreds of thousands of distinct CDR3 sequences; only one count was recorded for 10% to 15% of them. The biggest ten clones account for roughly 0.84% of the sample. This sample is drawn from a study of T-cell reconstitution after alpha-beta-depleted transplantation in children (dated by TCRdb to about 2016). Regarding the complete study: The study quantitatively tracked T-cell immune reconstitution after TCRalphabeta/CD19-depleted allogeneic hematopoietic cell transplantation in children using TCR repertoire profiling.

The germline V gene specifies SGDLS as CDR1 and YYNGEE as CDR2. Its CDR3 holds 14 amino acids, cysteine through phenylalanine. Of all the DNA, just the CDR3 is kept, 42 bases in frame from base 1. V is clipped by 0 bases and J by 12 bases, and the sequence between their germline boundaries is 16 bases long. General conclusions and limits of the study: In some patients, high TCRbeta diversity at day 60 was attributed to recipient T cells and intrathymic progenitors that had survived conditioning. The apparently early alphabetaT-cell count recovery about two months after transplant was reportedly dependent on only several hundred rapidly expanded clones derived from non-depleted graft cells. Over the following months the frequencies of hyperexpanded clones went down, and after one year T-cell counts and TCRbeta diversity were mostly credited to newly produced T cells.

The sample's treatment or condition label, in plain terms: allogeneic hematopoietic cell transplantation with graft depleted of TCRalphabeta T cells and CD19 B cells. The children who served as transplant recipients had been given grafts of TCRalphabeta/CD19-depleted allogeneic hematopoietic cells. The TCR sequence derives from a girl aged 2 to 9 with congenital amegakaryocytic thrombocytopenia, due to receive a stem cell transplant. The receptor chain draws on TRBV9 and TRBJ2-1, with a tentative D gene TRBD2 over 6 matching bases. Source: PBMCs, taken before TCRalphabeta/CD19-depleted stem cell transplant. The DNA reads as follows: TGTGCCAGCAGCGTAGACTCTAGCGTCTCTCGGCAGTTCTTC. This yields the protein CASSVDSSVSRQFF.